This TCR beta chain was documented in a study of T cell responses to AZD1222 COVID-19 vaccine. The wider study: Doses given second, at about 4 or about 12 weeks, were pooled.

Profiling relied on immunoSEQ multiplex PCR, and the TCRdb table lists in-frame clones only, not all of them. The sample includes 95,000 to 100,000 clones, about nine tenths seen only once; the top ten take 1% to 1.5%. A remark on this clone: Antigen specificity is unknown.

The germline gives CDR1 MNHEY, CDR2 SMNVEV (reference sequence). With V trimmed by 6 bases and J by 1 base, 2 bases remained unmatched. This CDR3 is 14 amino acids long. General study findings and limits: Possibly, clonal diversity was underestimated; donors were largely white British and included more females.

The sequenced sample was peripheral blood, obtained on day 0 of AZD1222 vaccination. This chain joins TRBV27 and TRBJ2-3; 9 bases align to TRBD1. The origin of this receptor is an adult in good health. The CDR3 sequence is CASRGQGRTDTQYF. The CDR3 bases are TGTGCCAGCAGGGGACAGGGCCGCACAGATACGCAGTATTTT.